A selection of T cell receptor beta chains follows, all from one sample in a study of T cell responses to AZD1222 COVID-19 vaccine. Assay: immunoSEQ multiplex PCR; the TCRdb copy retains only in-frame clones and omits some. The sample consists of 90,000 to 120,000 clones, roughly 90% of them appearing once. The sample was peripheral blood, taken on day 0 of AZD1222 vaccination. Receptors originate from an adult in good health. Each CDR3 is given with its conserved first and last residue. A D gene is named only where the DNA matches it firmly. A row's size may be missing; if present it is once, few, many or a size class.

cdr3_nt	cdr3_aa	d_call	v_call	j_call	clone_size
TGTGCCAGCAGCCCCGCCGGGACAGGGATGGGGGTGTCCTATGGCTACACCTTC	CASSPAGTGMGVSYGYTF	TRBD1	TRBV28	TRBJ1-2	few
TGTGCCAGCAGCCAGGAAAGACTAGGGGCCCTCCAAGAGACCCAGTACTTC	CASSQERLGALQETQYF	-	TRBV14	TRBJ2-5	-
TGTGCCACTGCCGGGACAGGAACCTACGAGCAGTACTTC	CATAGTGTYEQYF	TRBD1	TRBV24-1	TRBJ2-7	-
TGTGCCAGCAGCCGGGGACAGACTAATGAAAAACTGTTTTTT	CASSRGQTNEKLFF	TRBD1	TRBV5-4	TRBJ1-4	-
TGCGCCAGCAGCCAAAGGGACTCCCCCCGGGGCTTTTACAATGAGCAGTTCTTC	CASSQRDSPRGFYNEQFF	-	TRBV4-1	TRBJ2-1	-
TGTGCCAGCTCACCAGGCGGGACTAGCGGACAGACCCAGTACTTC	CASSPGGTSGQTQYF	TRBD2	TRBV18	TRBJ2-5	-
TGTGCCAGCAGGGGACAGGCGATGAACACTGAAGCTTTCTTT	CASRGQAMNTEAFF	TRBD1	TRBV4-2	TRBJ1-1	-
TGTGCCAGCAGCTTGCACACCGGGGAGCTGTTTTTT	CASSLHTGELFF	-	TRBV12-3/TRBV12-4	TRBJ2-2	-
TGTGCCAGCAGCTTTTCTCAAAGCGGGGGGACTGAAGCTTTCTTT	CASSFSQSGGTEAFF	-	TRBV7-2	TRBJ1-1	-
TGTGCCAGCAGTGAAACCGGACACCTCTCTGGGGCCAACGTCCTGACTTTC	CASSETGHLSGANVLTF	-	TRBV6-1	TRBJ2-6	once
TGTGCCAGCAGCACCCGGACAGGGGATAACTACGAGCAGTACTTC	CASSTRTGDNYEQYF	-	TRBV21-1	TRBJ2-7	-
TGTGCCAGTAACCACCCGGTGACAGTCTACGAGCAGTACTTC	CASNHPVTVYEQYF	-	TRBV19	TRBJ2-7	-
TGTGCCAGCAGTTCCGTCGTCGTCCCGGCCGGGGAGCTGTTTTTT	CASSSVVVPAGELFF	-	TRBV5-5	TRBJ2-2	-
TGTGCCAGCAGTTACTCAGGGGCTGCGGGTCAGCCCCAGCATTTT	CASSYSGAAGQPQHF	-	TRBV27	TRBJ1-5	-
TGTGCCAGCAGCTCCCGGGCACCGAAGGGCTACACCTTC	CASSSRAPKGYTF	-	TRBV7-2	TRBJ1-2	-
TGTGCCAGCAGCCTAGGGACAGTTCCGGGTGAGCAGTTCTTC	CASSLGTVPGEQFF	TRBD1	TRBV3-1/TRBV3-2	TRBJ2-1	-
TGCGCCAGCAGCTTGGATTCGGGGAACACTGAAGCTTTCTTT	CASSLDSGNTEAFF	-	TRBV5-1	TRBJ1-1	-
TGTGCCAGCAGTGGGGGGCTGAAGAACACTGAAGCTTTCTTT	CASSGGLKNTEAFF	-	TRBV28	TRBJ1-1	-
TGTGCCAGCAGCTCCCGAGGGGGGTCCGGCACCGGGGAGCTGTTTTTT	CASSSRGGSGTGELFF	-	TRBV11-3	TRBJ2-2	-
TGTGCCAGCAGCTTCCAGGGTGATGGCTACACCTTC	CASSFQGDGYTF	-	TRBV11-2	TRBJ1-2	-
TGTGCCAGTAGTATCGACAGGCTGGATACGCAGTATTTT	CASSIDRLDTQYF	-	TRBV19	TRBJ2-3	-
TGTGCCAGCTCACCACCAGGGAATGCGTACGAGCAGTACTTC	CASSPPGNAYEQYF	-	TRBV18	TRBJ2-7	-
TGTGCCAGCAGAGTGGGACAGGGACTCTACGAGCAGTACTTC	CASRVGQGLYEQYF	TRBD1	TRBV6-5	TRBJ2-7	-
TGTGCCAGCAGTGGGCAGACTAGCGGGAGGGGTGAGCAGTTCTTC	CASSGQTSGRGEQFF	TRBD2	TRBV28	TRBJ2-1	-
TGTGCCAGCAGCTTAGTTTTGGGGGGCAATTCACCCCTCCACTTT	CASSLVLGGNSPLHF	-	TRBV7-6	TRBJ1-6	-
TGTGCCAGCAGCTTAGGGGGGTTTCCCACAGATACGCAGTATTTT	CASSLGGFPTDTQYF	-	TRBV7-3	TRBJ2-3	-
TGTGCCAGCTCACTCCTCGACTGGAACACCGGGGAGCTGTTTTTT	CASSLLDWNTGELFF	-	TRBV18	TRBJ2-2	-
TGTGCCAGCAGTGGGACAGGGCCACATGGCTACACCTTC	CASSGTGPHGYTF	TRBD1	TRBV2	TRBJ1-2	-
TGTGCCAGCTCTCGAATGGGACTAGCGGGAGGGCCAAGGAGGTCTAGCACAGATACGCAGTATTTT	CASSRMGLAGGPRRSSTDTQYF	TRBD2	TRBV18	TRBJ2-3	-
TGTGCCAGCAGCCAAGGGGACGAGCAGTACTTC	CASSQGDEQYF	-	TRBV3-1/TRBV3-2	TRBJ2-7	once
TGTGCCAGCTTAGACAGGTCGAACACTGAAGCTTTCTTT	CASLDRSNTEAFF	-	TRBV28	TRBJ1-1	-
TGTGCCAGCAGCTTGCGTGGGACAGGGGACTATGGCTACACCTTC	CASSLRGTGDYGYTF	TRBD1	TRBV5-4	TRBJ1-2	once
TGTGCCAGCAGTGACGGGGGGTATGAGCAGTTCTTC	CASSDGGYEQFF	-	TRBV6-4	TRBJ2-1	-
TGCGCCAGCAGCAAAAGTCAGGACAACGAAGCTTTCTTT	CASSKSQDNEAFF	-	TRBV10-2	TRBJ1-1	-
TGCGCCAGCAGCCAAGGATTTAGCGGGAGTTACGAGCAGTACTTC	CASSQGFSGSYEQYF	TRBD2	TRBV4-3	TRBJ2-7	few
TGTGCCAGCAGCTTGACTAGTTCGGTTCGCGGGGAGCTGTTTTTT	CASSLTSSVRGELFF	-	TRBV5-4	TRBJ2-2	-
TGCAGTGCTAGTCGCCCTTACAATGAGCAGTTCTTC	CSASRPYNEQFF	-	TRBV20-1	TRBJ2-1	-
TGTGCCAGCTCACCATCGTCAACAGGGGGCCCAACTAATGAAAAACTGTTTTTT	CASSPSSTGGPTNEKLFF	TRBD1	TRBV18	TRBJ1-4	-
TGTGCCAGCAGCTTAGGTGCAATGCAGGGCACGAACGATGAGCAGTTCTTC	CASSLGAMQGTNDEQFF	-	TRBV7-9	TRBJ2-1	-
TGTGCCAGCAGACCCCCCGCGGGACAGTCCGGGGAGCTGTTTTTT	CASRPPAGQSGELFF	-	TRBV6-5	TRBJ2-2	-
TGTGCCATCCAACAGGGTTGGGAAGCTGGAAACACCATATATTTT	CAIQQGWEAGNTIYF	-	TRBV10-3	TRBJ1-3	-
TGTGCCAGCAGGCCGCTGACAGGGAGCTCCTACGAGCAGTACTTC	CASRPLTGSSYEQYF	TRBD1	TRBV27	TRBJ2-7	-
TGTGCCAGCGAGGGACGTAACGAAAAACTGTTTTTT	CASEGRNEKLFF	-	TRBV28	TRBJ1-4	-
TGTGCCAGCGGCCCGCCCGGGTTGGATACGCAGTATTTT	CASGPPGLDTQYF	-	TRBV6-5	TRBJ2-3	-
TGTGCCAGCAGTGAATGGGTGAACACTGAAGCTTTCTTT	CASSEWVNTEAFF	-	TRBV25-1	TRBJ1-1	-
TGTGCCAGAAGAGACAGGGAAGAGACCCAGTACTTC	CARRDREETQYF	-	TRBV21-1	TRBJ2-5	-
TGTGCCAGCAGTCCCGGGGCAGTTCGGACCACCGGGGAGCTGTTTTTT	CASSPGAVRTTGELFF	-	TRBV27	TRBJ2-2	-
TGCGCCAGCAGCTTGGATGGGGATAGCAATCAGCCCCAGCATTTT	CASSLDGDSNQPQHF	-	TRBV5-1	TRBJ1-5	-
TGTGCCAGTAGTGGGCAGAAGCGAACAGGGATAGCAGATACGCAGTATTTT	CASSGQKRTGIADTQYF	-	TRBV19	TRBJ2-3	once